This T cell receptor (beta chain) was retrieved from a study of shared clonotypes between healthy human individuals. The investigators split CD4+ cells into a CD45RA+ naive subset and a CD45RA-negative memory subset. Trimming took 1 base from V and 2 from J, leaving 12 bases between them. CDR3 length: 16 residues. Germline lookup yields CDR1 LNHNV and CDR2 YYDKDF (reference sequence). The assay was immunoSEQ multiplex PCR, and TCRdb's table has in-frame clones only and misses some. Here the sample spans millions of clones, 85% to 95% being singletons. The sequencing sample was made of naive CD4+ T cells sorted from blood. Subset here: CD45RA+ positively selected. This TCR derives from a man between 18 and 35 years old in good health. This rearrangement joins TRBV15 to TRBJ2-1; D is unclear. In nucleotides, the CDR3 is TGTGCCACCAGCAGAGCTCGTATGGGTGCCTACAATGAGCAGTTCTTC. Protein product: CATSRARMGAYNEQFF.